A single sample is the source of the 32 T cell receptor beta chains below, sequenced in a study of T cells expressing NK-cell markers. With the 5' RACE reads reprocessed, TCRdb shows one record per CDR3 protein and no DNA. Its clone listing holds under 500,000 distinct CDR3 sequences. Sequences were obtained from blood T cells: a sorted CD56 or NKG2C T cell subset, CD4+ or CD8+ T cells, or bulk PBMC T cells (not recorded which). The receptor source for this set is a woman aged 18-69 years in good health.

This chain joins TRBV20-1 and TRBJ1-4; TCRdb proposes TRBD1, but this gene call is untestable without DNA. The germline V gene encodes CDR1 DFQATT and CDR2 SNEGSKA (reference sequence). The CDR3 sequence is 15 residues long. The CDR3 region is CSAILTGSSNEKLFF.

The chain couples TRBV4-3 to TRBJ2-3; TCRdb indicates TRBD2, and absent DNA this call remains unverified. CDR1 and CDR2 (germline): LGHNA, YSLEER. The CDR3 sequence is 15 residues long. The CDR3 protein is CASSPSGLSTDTQYF.

The chain has TRBV7-6 and TRBJ2-7; TCRdb designates TRBD1, a call that cannot be tested without DNA. The V gene's germline CDR1 is SGHVS and CDR2 FNYEAQ. CDR3 length equals 15 residues. The CDR3 sequence: CASSPSGTGDYEQYF.

The V and J genes are TRBV20-1 and TRBJ2-1; TCRdb designates TRBD1, a call that cannot be tested without DNA. This CDR3 has 15 amino acids. Germline assignment: CDR1 DFQATT and CDR2 SNEGSKA (reference sequence). The CDR3 sequence is CSARPRKGSYNEQFF.

The rearrangement joins TRBV29-1 to TRBJ2-3. CDR1 is SQVTM and CDR2 is ANQGSEA in the germline V gene. The CDR3 extends over 12 amino acids. This chain's CDR3 is CSVRGGADTQYF.

The V call is TRBV20-1, the J call TRBJ1-5; TCRdb's D call of TRBD1 is untestable without DNA. Germline V gene lookup returns CDR1 DFQATT and CDR2 SNEGSKA (reference sequence). The CDR3 covers 14 residues. CDR3 region: CSARAQGVNQPQHF.

The J gene is TRBJ1-1, the V gene TRBV5-4; absent DNA, TCRdb's TRBD1 call cannot be checked. Germline CDR1 and CDR2: SGHNT and YYREEE (reference sequence). The CDR3 spans 12 residues. The chain's CDR3 is CASSLDRLEAFF.

The chain uses TRBV5-1 and TRBJ2-2. The CDR3 length is 14 residues. Germline V gives CDR1 SGHRS, CDR2 YFSETQ. The CDR3 spells CASSLTWMSGELFF.

V usage is TRBV7-9 and J usage is TRBJ2-4; the TRBD2 assignment by TCRdb is unverifiable without DNA. CDR1 and CDR2 (germline): SEHNR, FQNEAQ (reference sequence). CDR3 size: 16 residues. CDR3 region: CASSLVGIAGKNIQYF.

This chain's CDR3 is CASSYPGQGYDEQYF. The rearrangement links TRBV6-2 or TRBV6-3 to TRBJ2-7; TCRdb designates TRBD1, a call that cannot be tested without DNA. The CDR3 runs to 15 residues. The germline gives CDR1 MNHEY, CDR2 SVGEGT.

The rearrangement links TRBV12-3 or TRBV12-4 to TRBJ2-1. The CDR3 consists of 13 residues. The CDR3 protein is CASTENTRREQFF.

This chain uses TRBV20-1 with TRBJ1-1; TCRdb's D gene call, TRBD1, goes unchecked for lack of DNA. In germline, CDR1 is DFQATT, CDR2 SNEGSKA (reference sequence). This CDR3 comprises 13 residues. CDR3 region: CSAPSVGSARAFF.

The V and J genes are TRBV5-5 and TRBJ2-6. Germline lookup yields CDR1 SGHKS and CDR2 YYEKEE (reference sequence). The CDR3 length is 14 residues. This CDR3 is CASARGAGANVLTF.

The chain is built from TRBV19 and TRBJ2-5. Germline CDR1 LNHDA, CDR2 SQIVND (reference sequence). This CDR3 comprises 15 residues. The CDR3 loop reads CASSAYKEVQETQYF.

The chain couples TRBV28 to TRBJ2-7; TCRdb returns TRBD1, unconfirmable since there is no DNA. CDR3 length: 14 amino acids. The germline V gene has CDR1 MDHEN and CDR2 SYDVKM. The CDR3 here is CASSPRVNPSEQYF.

This rearrangement joins TRBV5-1 to TRBJ1-1; the TCRdb call, TRBD1, lacks DNA for checking. Germline V gene sequence: CDR1 SGHRS, CDR2 YFSETQ. This CDR3 contains 15 residues. CDR3 amino acids: CASSLNRDSFTEAFF.

CDR3 in amino acids: CSARRVTGYTEAFF. The V call is TRBV20-1, the J call TRBJ1-1; without DNA, the TCRdb call of TRBD1 cannot be checked. This CDR3 contains 14 residues. Germline CDR1 reads DFQATT; CDR2 reads SNEGSKA (reference sequence).

V gene TRBV30 combines with J gene TRBJ2-3; TCRdb's D call of TRBD1 is untestable without DNA. Germline CDR1 GTSNPN, CDR2 SVGIG (reference sequence). The CDR3 covers 13 residues. CDR3 in amino acids: CARSGRLTDTQYF.

The rearrangement uses TRBV27 and TRBJ2-4; TCRdb selects TRBD1, and the lack of DNA leaves this call unchecked. CDR3 size: 14 residues. CDR1 MNHEY and CDR2 SMNVEV come from the germline V gene (reference sequence). The CDR3 reads CASSLEGPKNIQYF.

The chain uses TRBV7-2 and TRBJ2-3. Germline values: CDR1 SGHTA, CDR2 FQGNSA. There are 12 residues in the CDR3. CDR3 in amino acids: CASSLVLPTQYF.

The V gene is TRBV7-2, the J gene TRBJ2-1. The CDR3 is 15 residues long. Germline values: CDR1 SGHTA, CDR2 FQGNSA. This CDR3 is CASSSVDQNYNEQFF.

V usage is TRBV7-8 and J usage is TRBJ2-2; TCRdb's assignment of TRBD2 cannot be checked, as there is no DNA. This CDR3 contains 16 residues. CDR1 and CDR2 (germline): SGHVS, FQNEAQ. The CDR3 sequence is CASSHPRDFNTGELFF.

The CDR3 sequence is CASSQEFEGVRTGELFF. The J gene is TRBJ2-2, the V gene TRBV4-2; TCRdb indicates TRBD2, and absent DNA this call remains unverified. The CDR3 contains 17 residues. Per germline, CDR1 LGHNA and CDR2 YNFKEQ.

The CDR3 spells CASRFDGQGRNTGELFF. V and J are TRBV11-2 and TRBJ2-2; TCRdb outputs TRBD1, but without DNA this stays unchecked. The CDR3 has 17 amino acids. Germline V gives CDR1 SGHAT, CDR2 FQNNGV.

The CDR3 loop reads CAGRKAGSDAGELFF. The genes are TRBV29-1 and TRBJ2-2; the TCRdb D gene call, TRBD2, has no DNA to confirm it. The CDR3 sequence is 15 residues long. Per germline, CDR1 SQVTM and CDR2 ANQGSEA.

This chain joins TRBV13 and TRBJ2-1; TCRdb proposes TRBD2, but this gene call is untestable without DNA. Per the germline V gene, CDR1 is PRHDT and CDR2 is FYEKMQ (reference sequence). The CDR3 sequence is 16 residues long. The CDR3 region is CASSLNGGLSYNEQFF.

This chain uses TRBV20-1 with TRBJ2-2; TCRdb indicates TRBD1, and absent DNA this call remains unverified. The CDR3 is 15 amino acids. Germline loops: CDR1 DFQATT, CDR2 SNEGSKA (reference sequence). The CDR3 region is CSARPVGARTGELFF.

This rearrangement joins TRBV12-3 or TRBV12-4 to TRBJ2-3; the D call from TCRdb, TRBD1, cannot be confirmed without DNA. There are 16 residues in the CDR3. The CDR3 spells CASSSPLRGSSDTQYF.

The CDR3: CATVKGQNYGYTF. The chain couples TRBV15 to TRBJ1-2; TCRdb picks TRBD1, but there is no DNA to check that call. The CDR3 is 13 residues long. Germline CDR1 LNHNV, CDR2 YYDKDF (reference sequence).

The chain couples TRBV6-2 or TRBV6-3 to TRBJ2-1; TCRdb calls TRBD1, which cannot be checked without DNA. The CDR3 contains 13 residues. The germline CDR1 and CDR2 sequences are MNHEY and SVGEGT. CDR3 region: CASSYSAGNEQFF.

The rearrangement links TRBV10-3 to TRBJ2-3; with no DNA, the TCRdb D assignment of TRBD2 cannot be verified. Germline assignment: CDR1 ENHRY and CDR2 SYGVKD. The CDR3 is made up of 19 amino acids. CDR3 sequence: CAISEPGTSGSIRTDTQYF.

This chain links TRBV5-1 with TRBJ2-7; absent DNA, TCRdb's TRBD1 call cannot be checked. The germline CDR1 and CDR2 sequences are SGHRS and YFSETQ. The CDR3 sequence is 16 residues long. The CDR3 loop is CASRGGTGTGSYEQYF. Looking up the rest from reference TRBV5-1 and TRBJ2-7 gives the full variable domain: KAGVTQTPRYLIKTRGQQVTLSCSPISGHRSVSWYQQTPGQGLQFLFEYFSETQRNKGNFPGRFSGRQFSNSRSEMNVSTLELGDSALYLCASRGGTGTGSYEQYFGPGTRLTVT.